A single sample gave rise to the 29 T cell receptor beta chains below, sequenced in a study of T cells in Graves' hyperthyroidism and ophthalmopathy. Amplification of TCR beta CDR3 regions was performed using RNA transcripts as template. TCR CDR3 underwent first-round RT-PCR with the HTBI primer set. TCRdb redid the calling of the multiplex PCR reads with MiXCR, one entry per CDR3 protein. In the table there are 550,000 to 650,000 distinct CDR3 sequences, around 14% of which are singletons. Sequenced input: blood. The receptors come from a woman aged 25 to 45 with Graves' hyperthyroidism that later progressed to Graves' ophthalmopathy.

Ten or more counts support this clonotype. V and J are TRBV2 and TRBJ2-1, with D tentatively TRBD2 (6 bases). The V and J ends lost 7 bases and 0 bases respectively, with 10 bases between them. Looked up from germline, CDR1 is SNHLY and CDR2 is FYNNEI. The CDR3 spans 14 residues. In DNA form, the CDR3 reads TGTGCCAGCATCGGGGGTCCCTCCTACAATGAGCAGTTCTTC. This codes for CASIGGPSYNEQFF.

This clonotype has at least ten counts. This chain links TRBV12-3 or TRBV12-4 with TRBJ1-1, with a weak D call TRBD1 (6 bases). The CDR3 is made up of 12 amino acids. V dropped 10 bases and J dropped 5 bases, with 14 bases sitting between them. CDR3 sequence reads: CATRAGVTEAFF. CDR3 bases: TGTGCCACCCGGGCAGGGGTTACTGAAGCTTTCTTT.

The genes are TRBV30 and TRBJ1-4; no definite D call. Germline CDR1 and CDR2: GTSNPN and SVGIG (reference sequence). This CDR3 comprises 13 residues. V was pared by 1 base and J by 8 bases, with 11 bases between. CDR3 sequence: CAWSGTLAEKLFF. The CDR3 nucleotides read TGTGCCTGGAGTGGAACCTTGGCCGAAAAACTGTTTTTT. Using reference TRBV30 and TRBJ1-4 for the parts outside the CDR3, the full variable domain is SQTIHQWPATLVQPVGSPLSLECTVEGTSNPNLYWYRQAAGRGLQLLFYSVGIGQISSEVPQNLSASRPQDRQFILSSKKLLLSDSGFYLCAWSGTLAEKLFFGSGTQLSVL.

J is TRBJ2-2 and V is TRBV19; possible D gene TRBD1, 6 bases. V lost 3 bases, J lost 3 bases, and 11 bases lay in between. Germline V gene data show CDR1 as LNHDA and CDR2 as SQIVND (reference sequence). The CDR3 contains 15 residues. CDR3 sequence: CASSITGSYTGELFF. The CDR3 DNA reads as TGTGCCAGTAGTATTACAGGGTCGTACACCGGGGAGCTGTTTTTT.

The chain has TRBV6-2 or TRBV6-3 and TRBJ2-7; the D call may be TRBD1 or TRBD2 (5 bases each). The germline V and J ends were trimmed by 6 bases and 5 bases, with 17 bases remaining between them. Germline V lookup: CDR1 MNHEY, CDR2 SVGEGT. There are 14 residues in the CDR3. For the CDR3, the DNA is TGTGCCAGCAGCAACCGGGACGGGGTAAACGAGCAGTACTTC. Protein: CASSNRDGVNEQYF.

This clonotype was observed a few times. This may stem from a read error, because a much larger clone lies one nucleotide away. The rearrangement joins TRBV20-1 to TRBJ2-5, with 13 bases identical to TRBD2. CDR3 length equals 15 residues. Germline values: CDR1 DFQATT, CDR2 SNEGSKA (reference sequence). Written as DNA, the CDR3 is TGCAATGCCAGGACTAGCGGGGGAGGCGGGGAGACCCAGTACTTC. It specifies CNARTSGGGGETQYF.

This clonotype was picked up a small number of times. CDR3 nucleotide sequence: TGTGCCAGCAGCGAGGGACTAGCTCTTAGCACAGATACGCAGTATTTT. It encodes CASSEGLALSTDTQYF. The genes are TRBV4-2 and TRBJ2-3; 9 positions agree with TRBD2. Per the germline V gene, CDR1 is LGHNA and CDR2 is YNFKEQ. CDR3 length: 16 residues. Unmatched junction bases numbered 6, after V lost 5 bases and J lost 0 bases.

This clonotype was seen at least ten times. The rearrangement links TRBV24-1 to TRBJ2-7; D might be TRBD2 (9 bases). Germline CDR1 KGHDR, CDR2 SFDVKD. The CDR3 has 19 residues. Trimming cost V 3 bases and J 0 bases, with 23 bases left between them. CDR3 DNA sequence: TGTGCCACCAGTGATGGGACAGGATGGGCTAGCGGGACCTCCTACGAGCAGTACTTC. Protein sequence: CATSDGTGWASGTSYEQYF.

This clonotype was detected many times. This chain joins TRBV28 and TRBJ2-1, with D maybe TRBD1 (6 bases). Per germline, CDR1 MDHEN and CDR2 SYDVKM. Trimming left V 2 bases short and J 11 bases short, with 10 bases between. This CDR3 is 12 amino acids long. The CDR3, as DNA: TGTGCCAGCAGTTTAAACAGGGACAAGCAGTTCTTC. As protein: CASSLNRDKQFF.

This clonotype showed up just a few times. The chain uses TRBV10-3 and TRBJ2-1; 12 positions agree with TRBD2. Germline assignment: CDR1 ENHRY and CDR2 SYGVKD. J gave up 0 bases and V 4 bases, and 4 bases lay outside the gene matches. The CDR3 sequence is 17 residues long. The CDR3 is CAISARTSGTSYNEQFF. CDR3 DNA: TGTGCCATCAGTGCCAGGACTAGCGGGACCTCCTACAATGAGCAGTTCTTC.

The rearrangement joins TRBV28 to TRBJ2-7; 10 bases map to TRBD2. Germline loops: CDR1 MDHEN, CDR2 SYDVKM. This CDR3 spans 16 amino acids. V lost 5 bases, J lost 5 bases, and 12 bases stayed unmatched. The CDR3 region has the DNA TGTGCCAGCAGTATCCTAGCGGGAGTAAGTGGCAACGAGCAGTACTTC. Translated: CASSILAGVSGNEQYF.

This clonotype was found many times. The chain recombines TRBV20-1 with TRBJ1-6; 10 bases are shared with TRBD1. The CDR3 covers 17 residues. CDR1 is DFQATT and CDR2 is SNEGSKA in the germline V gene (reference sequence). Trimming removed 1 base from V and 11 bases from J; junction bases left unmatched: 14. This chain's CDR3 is CSARADRDRGNEPPLHF. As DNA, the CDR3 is TGCAGTGCTAGAGCCGACCGGGACAGGGGAAACGAGCCACCCCTCCACTTT.

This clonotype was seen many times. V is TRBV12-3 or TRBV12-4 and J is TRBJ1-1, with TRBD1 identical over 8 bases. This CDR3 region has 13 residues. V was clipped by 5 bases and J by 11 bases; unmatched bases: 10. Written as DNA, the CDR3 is TGTGCCAGCAGTCTCGGACAGGGATTGCTGGCTTTCTTT. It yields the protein CASSLGQGLLAFF.

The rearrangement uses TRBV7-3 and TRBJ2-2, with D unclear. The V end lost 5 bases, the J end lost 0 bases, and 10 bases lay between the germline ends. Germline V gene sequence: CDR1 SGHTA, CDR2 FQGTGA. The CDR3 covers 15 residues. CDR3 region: CASSPQSPNTGELFF. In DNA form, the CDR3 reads TGTGCCAGCAGCCCCCAGAGCCCGAACACCGGGGAGCTGTTTTTT.

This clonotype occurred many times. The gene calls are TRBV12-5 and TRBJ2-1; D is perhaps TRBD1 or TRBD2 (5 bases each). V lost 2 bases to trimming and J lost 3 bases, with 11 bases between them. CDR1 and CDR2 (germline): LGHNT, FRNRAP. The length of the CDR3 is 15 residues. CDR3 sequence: CASGLRGPNYNEQFF. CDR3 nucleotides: TGTGCTAGTGGTTTGAGGGGACCCAACTACAATGAGCAGTTCTTC.

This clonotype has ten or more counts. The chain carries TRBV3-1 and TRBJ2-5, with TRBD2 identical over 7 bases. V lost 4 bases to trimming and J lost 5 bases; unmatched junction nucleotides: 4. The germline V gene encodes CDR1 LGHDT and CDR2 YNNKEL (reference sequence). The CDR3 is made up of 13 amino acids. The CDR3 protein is CASSRGGEETQYF. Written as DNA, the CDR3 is TGTGCCAGCAGCCGGGGAGGGGAGGAGACCCAGTACTTC.

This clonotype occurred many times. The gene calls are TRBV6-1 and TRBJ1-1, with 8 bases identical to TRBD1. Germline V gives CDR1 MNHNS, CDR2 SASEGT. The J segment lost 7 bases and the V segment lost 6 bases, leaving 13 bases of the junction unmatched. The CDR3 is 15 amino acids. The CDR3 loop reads CASSEEGQGAGEAFF. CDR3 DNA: TGTGCCAGCAGCGAGGAAGGGCAGGGGGCGGGTGAAGCTTTCTTT.

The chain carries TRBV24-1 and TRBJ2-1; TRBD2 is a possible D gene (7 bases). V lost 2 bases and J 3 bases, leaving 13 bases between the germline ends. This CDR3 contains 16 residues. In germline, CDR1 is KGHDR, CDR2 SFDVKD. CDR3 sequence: CATSDWGGLGYNEQFF. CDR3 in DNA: TGTGCCACCAGTGATTGGGGGGGGCTGGGCTACAATGAGCAGTTCTTC.

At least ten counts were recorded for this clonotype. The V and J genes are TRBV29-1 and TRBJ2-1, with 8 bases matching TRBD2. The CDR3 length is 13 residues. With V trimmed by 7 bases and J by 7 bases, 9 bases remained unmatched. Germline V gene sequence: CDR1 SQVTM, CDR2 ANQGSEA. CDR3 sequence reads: CSAGGPRSNEQFF. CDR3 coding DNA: TGCAGCGCGGGAGGGCCGCGGTCGAATGAGCAGTTCTTC.

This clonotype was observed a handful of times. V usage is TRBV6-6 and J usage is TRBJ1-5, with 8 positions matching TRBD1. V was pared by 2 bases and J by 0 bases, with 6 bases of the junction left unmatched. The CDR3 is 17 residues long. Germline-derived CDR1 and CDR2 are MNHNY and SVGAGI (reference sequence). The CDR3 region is CASSYGQGAYSNQPQHF. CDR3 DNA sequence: TGTGCCAGCAGTTACGGGCAGGGGGCCTATAGCAATCAGCCCCAGCATTTT.

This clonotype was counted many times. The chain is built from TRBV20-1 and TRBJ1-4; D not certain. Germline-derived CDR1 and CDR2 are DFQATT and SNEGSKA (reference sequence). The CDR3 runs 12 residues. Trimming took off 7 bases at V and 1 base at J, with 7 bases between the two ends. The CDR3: CSGLVTNEKLFF. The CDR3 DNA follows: TGCAGTGGACTGGTAACTAATGAAAAACTGTTTTTT.

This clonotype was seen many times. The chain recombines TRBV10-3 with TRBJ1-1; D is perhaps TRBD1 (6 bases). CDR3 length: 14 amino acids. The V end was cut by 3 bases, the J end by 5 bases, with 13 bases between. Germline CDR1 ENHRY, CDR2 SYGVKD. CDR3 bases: TGTGCCATCAGTGATCGGGGGGCCGAGACTGAAGCTTTCTTT. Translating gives CAISDRGAETEAFF.

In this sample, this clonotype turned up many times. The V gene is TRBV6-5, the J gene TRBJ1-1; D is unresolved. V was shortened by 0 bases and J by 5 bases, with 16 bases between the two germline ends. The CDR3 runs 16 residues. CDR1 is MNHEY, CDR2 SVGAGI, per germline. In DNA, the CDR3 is TGTGCCAGCAGTTACTCGGGAGGGAGAACGGGAACTGAAGCTTTCTTT. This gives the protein CASSYSGGRTGTEAFF.

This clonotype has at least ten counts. The DNA of the CDR3 is TGTGCCAGCAGCTTAGGAGGGTTCAACTATGGCTACACCTTC. It is translated as CASSLGGFNYGYTF. J is TRBJ1-2 and V is TRBV7-2; D not certain. Germline loops: CDR1 SGHTA, CDR2 FQGNSA. V was clipped by 1 base and J by 2 bases, with 8 bases between them. This CDR3 comprises 14 residues.

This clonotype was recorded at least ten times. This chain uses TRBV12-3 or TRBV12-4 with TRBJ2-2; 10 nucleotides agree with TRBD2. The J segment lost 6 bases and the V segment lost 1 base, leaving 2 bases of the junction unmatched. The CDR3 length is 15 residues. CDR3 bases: TGTGCCAGCAGTTTAGGGCTAGCGGGAGCCGGGGAGCTGTTTTTT. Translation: CASSLGLAGAGELFF.

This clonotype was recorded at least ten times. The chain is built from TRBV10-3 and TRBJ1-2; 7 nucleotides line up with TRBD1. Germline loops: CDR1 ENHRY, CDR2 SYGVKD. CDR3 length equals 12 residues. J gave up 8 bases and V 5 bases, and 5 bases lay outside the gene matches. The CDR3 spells CAISTTGAGYTF. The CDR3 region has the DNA TGTGCCATCAGTACTACAGGGGCCGGCTACACCTTC.

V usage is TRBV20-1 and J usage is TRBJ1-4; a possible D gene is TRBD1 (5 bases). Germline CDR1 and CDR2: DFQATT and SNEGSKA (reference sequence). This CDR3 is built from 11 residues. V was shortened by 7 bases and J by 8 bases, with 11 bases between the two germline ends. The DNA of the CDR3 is TGCAGTGTAGACAGAACCGAAAAACTGTTTTTT. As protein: CSVDRTEKLFF.

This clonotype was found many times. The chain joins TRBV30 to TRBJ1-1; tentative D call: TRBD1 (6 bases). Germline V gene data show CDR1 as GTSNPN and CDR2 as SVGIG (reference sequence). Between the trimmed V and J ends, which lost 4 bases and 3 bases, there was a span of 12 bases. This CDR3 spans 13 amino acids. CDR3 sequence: CAWTTGWDTEAFF. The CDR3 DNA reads TGTGCCTGGACCACAGGGTGGGACACTGAAGCTTTCTTT.

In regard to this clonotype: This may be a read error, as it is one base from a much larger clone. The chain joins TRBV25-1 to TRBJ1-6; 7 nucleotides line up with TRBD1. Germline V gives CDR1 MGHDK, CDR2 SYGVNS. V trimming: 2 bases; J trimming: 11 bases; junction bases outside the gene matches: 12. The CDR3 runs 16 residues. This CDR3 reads CASSEARQGNNPPLHF. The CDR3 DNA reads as TGTGCCAGCAGTGAAGCCCGACAGGGCAACAATCCACCCCTCCACTTT.